The 14 T cell receptor beta chains given below trace back to one sample, sequenced in a study of shared clonotypes between healthy human individuals. Using immunoSEQ multiplex PCR, the repertoire was profiled, and TCRdb retains in-frame clones only, with some absent. The sample shows roughly 2.5 million clones, approximately 90% of them seen only once. Material: naive CD4+ T cells sorted from blood. Subset defined: CD45RA+ positively selected. The receptors were sampled from a man between 18 and 35 years old in good health.

V gene TRBV4-1 combines with J gene TRBJ1-4; D ambiguous. This CDR3 has 14 amino acids. V lost 0 bases and J lost 0, with 2 bases in between. Germline CDR1 is MGHRA and CDR2 is YSYEKL. CDR3 DNA sequence: TGCGCCAGCAGCCAAGAAGCAACTAATGAAAAACTGTTTTTT. Translation gives CASSQEATNEKLFF.

V and J are TRBV7-2 and TRBJ2-2, with 9 bases matching TRBD2. Germline CDR1 SGHTA, CDR2 FQGNSA. The CDR3 is made up of 13 amino acids. Trimming cost V 4 bases and J 7 bases; bases outside gene matches: 1. CDR3 region: CASSSTSGGELFF. CDR3 coding DNA: TGTGCCAGCAGCTCGACTAGCGGCGGGGAGCTGTTTTTT.

The chain recombines TRBV5-1 with TRBJ2-5; tentatively, D is TRBD1 or TRBD2 (5 bases each). The CDR3 has 15 amino acids. V lost 2 bases and J lost 5, with 16 bases in between. Germline V gives CDR1 SGHRS, CDR2 YFSETQ. CDR3: CASSFSGQTSETQYF. The CDR3 nucleotides read TGCGCCAGCAGCTTCTCGGGGCAAACGTCGGAGACCCAGTACTTC.

This sequence joins TRBV19 and TRBJ2-3, with 8 nucleotides matching TRBD2. The germline V gene has CDR1 LNHDA and CDR2 SQIVND (reference sequence). CDR3 length: 15 residues. Trimming cost V 2 bases and J 2 bases; bases outside gene matches: 3. CDR3 loop: CASSIIAGPTDTQYF. In DNA form, the CDR3 reads TGTGCCAGTAGTATAATAGCGGGACCCACAGATACGCAGTATTTT.

This clone was recorded only once. The V and J genes are TRBV28 and TRBJ2-3; 7 bases fit TRBD1. Looked up from germline, CDR1 is MDHEN and CDR2 is SYDVKM. CDR3 length: 15 residues. V was clipped by 6 bases and J by 4 bases; unmatched bases: 10. CDR3 protein: CASSEVRTGPDTQYF. Here the CDR3 DNA reads TGTGCCAGCAGCGAGGTCCGGACAGGTCCAGATACGCAGTATTTT.

Here the CDR3 reads CASKGGLAGLEAQFF. The CDR3 DNA reads TGTGCCAGCAAAGGGGGACTAGCGGGGCTCGAGGCGCAGTTCTTC. The V gene is TRBV2, the J gene TRBJ2-1, with TRBD2 identical over 13 bases. With 7 bases clipped from V and 12 bases from J, the junction kept 12 bases outside the gene matches. Germline CDR1 is SNHLY and CDR2 is FYNNEI. The CDR3 extends over 15 amino acids.

This chain links TRBV7-3 with TRBJ2-5, with 12 bases aligning to TRBD1. V was clipped by 5 bases and J by 4 bases; unmatched bases: 5. CDR3 size: 15 residues. CDR1 is SGHTA and CDR2 is FQGTGA in the germline V gene. The CDR3 spells CASSPGQGAGETQYF. CDR3 bases: TGTGCCAGCAGCCCGGGACAGGGGGCGGGAGAGACCCAGTACTTC.

This rearrangement joins TRBV9 to TRBJ2-1; TRBD2 aligns across 9 bases. Trimming removed 1 base from V and 1 base from J; junction bases left unmatched: 6. Germline CDR1 reads SGDLS; CDR2 reads YYNGEE. The length of the CDR3 is 17 residues. CDR3 coding DNA: TGTGCCAGCAGCGTAAGTAGCGGGAGACAGTCCTACAATGAGCAGTTCTTC. This codes for CASSVSSGRQSYNEQFF.

This chain joins TRBV9 and TRBJ2-1, with 8 bases aligning to TRBD2. In germline, CDR1 is SGDLS, CDR2 YYNGEE. The CDR3 extends over 15 amino acids. V gave up 8 bases and J gave up 4 bases; unmatched junction bases: 11. CDR3 sequence: CASSGGAGGYNEQFF. CDR3 DNA sequence: TGTGCCAGTTCCGGGGGGGCAGGCGGTTACAATGAGCAGTTCTTC.

The V call is TRBV6-1, the J call TRBJ2-5; perhaps TRBD1 as D (7 bases). CDR1 and CDR2 from the germline V gene are MNHNS and SASEGT. The CDR3 runs 13 residues. Trimming took 7 bases from V and 5 from J, leaving 14 bases between them. The DNA of the CDR3 is TGTGCCAGCACCATACAGGGGAGGGAGACCCAGTACTTC. Protein product: CASTIQGRETQYF.

J is TRBJ2-3 and V is TRBV7-9, with no clear D. The CDR3 has 12 amino acids. Germline CDR1 SEHNR, CDR2 FQNEAQ (reference sequence). Trimming left V 5 bases short and J 4 bases short, with 7 bases between. CDR3 coding DNA: TGTGCCAGCAGCCCCCCGGCAGATACGCAGTATTTT. It specifies CASSPPADTQYF. The full variable domain, in which reference TRBV7-9 and TRBJ2-3 provide the parts outside the CDR3, is DTGVSQNPRHKITKRGQNVTFRCDPISEHNRLYWYRQTLGQGPEFLTYFQNEAQLEKSRLLSDRFSAERPKGSFSTLEIQRTEQGDSAMYLCASSPPADTQYFGPGTRLTVL.

The chain recombines TRBV27 with TRBJ2-7; D gene unclear. Germline CDR1 reads MNHEY; CDR2 reads SMNVEV (reference sequence). Between the trimmed V and J ends, which lost 3 bases and 4 bases, there was a span of 16 bases. CDR3 length equals 15 residues. The CDR3 DNA is TGTGCCAGCAGTTTCCGGCTGGAATCCTTATACGAGCAGTACTTC. This sequence encodes CASSFRLESLYEQYF.

V gene TRBV19 combines with J gene TRBJ2-2, with no clear D. Trimming took 6 bases from V and 6 from J, leaving 26 bases between them. Germline CDR1 LNHDA, CDR2 SQIVND (reference sequence). The CDR3 is 18 amino acids. The CDR3 here is CASSISGSVSGFAGELFF. DNA for the CDR3: TGTGCCAGTAGCATTTCGGGTTCAGTTTCCGGGTTCGCCGGGGAGCTGTTTTTT.

The gene calls are TRBV5-3 and TRBJ1-2, with TRBD1 identical over 7 bases. TRBV5-3 is an ORF for which the function is uncertain. The V gene end was trimmed by 8 bases and the J gene end by 7 bases; junction bases not matched to a gene: 11. The CDR3 has 13 amino acids. CDR3 nucleotides: TGTGCCAGCAGCATACTACAGGGGAGTGGCTACACCTTC. Its translation: CASSILQGSGYTF.